Sequencing of this TCR beta chain was carried out in a study of chemoradiotherapy in HPV16-positive cancers. Assay: immunoSEQ multiplex PCR; the TCRdb copy retains only in-frame clones and omits some. Of 10,000 to 15,000 clones in the sample, around 76% are singletons; the top ten hold 2.2%. Points from the study as a whole: Functional assays defining HPV-specific T cells used only a couple of HPV16-positive patients. Better recurrence-free survival went with HPV-responsive T-cell expansion in HPV16-positive patients. During treatment, candidate HPV-specific clones and E7-related motifs expanded in tumor.

Repertoires were sampled repeatedly during chemoradiotherapy. With respect to this clone: Its antigen is still unknown.

The sequence came from a human donor with HPV-associated anogenital cancer. The sample here was taken from a patient who underwent chemoradiotherapy.

The CDR3 coding sequence is TGCGCCAGCATCCCCGAAGGACTATACCAAAACAATGAGCAGTTCTTC. It translates to CASIPEGLYQNNEQFF. The V gene is TRBV5-1, the J gene TRBJ2-1, with D possibly TRBD2 on 6 matching bases. CDR3 length equals 16 residues. V was cut by 6 bases and J by 5 bases, with 21 bases left in between. Germline V gene sequence: CDR1 SGHRS, CDR2 YFSETQ.